Each of the 27 T cell receptor beta chains below was sequenced from the same sample in a study of blood T cell repertoires in COVID-19. Measured with immunoSEQ multiplex PCR; TCRdb has only the in-frame clones, and not every one. Of 170,000 or so clones listed, around nine tenths are singletons. The material sequenced was peripheral blood. These receptors were taken from a man aged 35 to 55 with active or convalescent COVID-19.

A single count supports this clone. This sequence joins TRBV15 and TRBJ2-7; D not certain. Trimming took 0 bases from V and 3 from J, leaving 12 bases between them. The CDR3 is made up of 15 amino acids. Germline-derived CDR1 and CDR2 are LNHNV and YYDKDF (reference sequence). DNA for the CDR3: TGTGCCACCAGCAGAGATCATCTCCGCAGCTACGAGCAGTACTTC. The encoded protein is CATSRDHLRSYEQYF.

The J gene is TRBJ1-3, the V gene TRBV30, with unresolved D. The CDR3 totals 15 residues. Germline V lookup: CDR1 GTSNPN, CDR2 SVGIG (reference sequence). V lost 4 bases, J lost 0 bases, and 13 bases lay in between. CDR3 residues: CAWTRGRFSGNTIYF. The CDR3 nucleotides are TGTGCCTGGACCCGTGGGAGATTCTCTGGAAACACCATATATTTT.

The rearrangement links TRBV4-3 to TRBJ2-7, with TRBD1 identical over 8 bases. Per the germline V gene, CDR1 is LGHNA and CDR2 is YSLEER. This CDR3 is built from 16 residues. The V segment lost 1 base and the J segment 5 bases; nucleotides outside the gene matches: 10. The CDR3 loop reads CASSQVGPGGVHEQYF. The CDR3 coding sequence is TGCGCCAGCAGCCAAGTAGGGCCAGGGGGCGTCCACGAGCAGTACTTC.

The chain couples TRBV3-1 (or the pseudogene TRBV3-2) to TRBJ2-6; D uncertain. The CDR3 contains 15 residues. Germline CDR1 reads LGHDT; CDR2 reads YNNKEL (reference sequence). The germline V and J ends were trimmed by 5 bases and 1 base, with 9 bases remaining between them. The DNA for the CDR3 is TGTGCCAGCAGCAAAGTTCAATCTGGGGCCAACGTCCTGACTTTC. As protein: CASSKVQSGANVLTF.

This clone occurred a few times. The chain employs TRBV20-1 and TRBJ1-1; D gene unclear. V shed 5 bases and J shed 4 bases, with 8 bases lying between them. The CDR3 totals 11 residues. The V gene's germline CDR1 is DFQATT and CDR2 SNEGSKA (reference sequence). The CDR3 here is CSALHSTEAFF. The CDR3 bases are TGCAGTGCTTTACACAGCACTGAAGCTTTCTTT.

This chain joins TRBV19 and TRBJ2-5, with TRBD2 as a possible D gene (6 bases). The length of the CDR3 is 18 residues. V was cut by 5 bases and J by 2 bases, with 24 bases left in between. The germline gives CDR1 LNHDA, CDR2 SQIVND (reference sequence). The CDR3 is CASSPMIWTGRYQETQYF. The CDR3 DNA reads as TGTGCCAGTAGTCCTATGATATGGACGGGGAGGTATCAAGAGACCCAGTACTTC.

The J gene is TRBJ2-1, the V gene TRBV4-1; tentatively, D is TRBD2 (6 bases). The germline V and J ends were trimmed by 1 base and 2 bases, with 12 bases remaining between them. CDR3 length: 16 amino acids. In germline, CDR1 is MGHRA, CDR2 YSYEKL. CDR3 sequence: CASSQGGGTAYNEQFF. The CDR3 coding sequence is TGCGCCAGCAGCCAAGGTGGCGGGACCGCCTACAATGAGCAGTTCTTC.

V usage is TRBV5-8 and J usage is TRBJ1-1; weak D call: TRBD1 (5 bases). Germline CDR1 SGHTS, CDR2 YDEGEE. The V end lost 4 bases, the J end lost 6 bases, and 13 bases lay between the germline ends. The CDR3 extends over 13 amino acids. Here the CDR3 reads CASSHDPGAEAFF. The CDR3 nucleotides read TGTGCCAGCAGCCACGACCCGGGGGCTGAAGCTTTCTTT.

This chain links TRBV6-6 with TRBJ2-7; 8 bases map to TRBD2. Germline CDR1 and CDR2: MNHNY and SVGAGI (reference sequence). This CDR3 is built from 16 residues. V trimming: 7 bases; J trimming: 0 bases; junction bases outside the gene matches: 11. The CDR3 spells CASTPGGTHSSYEQYF. The CDR3 DNA is TGTGCCAGCACTCCGGGGGGGACCCACAGCTCCTACGAGCAGTACTTC.

The chain couples TRBV28 to TRBJ1-4; unclear D gene. Trimming removed 8 bases at V and 4 bases at J, with 14 bases between. This CDR3 spans 14 amino acids. The germline CDR1 and CDR2 sequences are MDHEN and SYDVKM. This CDR3 is CASQQSAGNEKLFF. CDR3 in DNA: TGTGCCAGCCAGCAGTCAGCGGGTAATGAAAAACTGTTTTTT.

The genes are TRBV2 and TRBJ1-1, with TRBD1 matching 7 bases. Trimming at V came to 6 bases and at J to 0 bases, leaving 7 bases not matched to a gene. In germline, CDR1 is SNHLY, CDR2 FYNNEI. This CDR3 has 15 amino acids. CDR3 region: CASSVTGPMNTEAFF. CDR3 DNA sequence: TGTGCCAGCAGCGTGACAGGGCCGATGAACACTGAAGCTTTCTTT.

The V gene is TRBV7-6, the J gene TRBJ2-7, with a tentative D call TRBD1 (7 bases). Trimming took 5 bases from V and 3 from J, leaving 17 bases between them. Germline loops: CDR1 SGHVS, CDR2 FNYEAQ. There are 15 residues in the CDR3. The CDR3 region is CASSRVPQGGYEQYF. The CDR3 DNA sequence: TGTGCCAGCAGCCGGGTCCCCCAGGGGGGCTACGAGCAGTACTTC.

The rearrangement joins TRBV2 to TRBJ2-1; D perhaps matches TRBD1 (5 bases). Germline V lookup: CDR1 SNHLY, CDR2 FYNNEI. V was cut by 5 bases and J by 5 bases, with 10 bases left in between. The CDR3 is 13 residues long. The CDR3 bases are TGTGCCAGCAGTTCAGGGAAGCACAATGAGCAGTTCTTC. It is translated as CASSSGKHNEQFF.

This chain joins TRBV6-6 and TRBJ1-2, with TRBD1 identical over 7 bases. The CDR3 is made up of 14 amino acids. Germline lookup yields CDR1 MNHNY and CDR2 SVGAGI (reference sequence). V lost 6 bases to trimming and J lost 0 bases; unmatched junction nucleotides: 4. The CDR3 DNA reads as TGTGCCAGCAGCCGGGACAGAACTAACTATGGCTACACCTTC. Translation gives CASSRDRTNYGYTF.

The chain is built from TRBV6-5 and TRBJ2-3; no clear D. V was clipped by 8 bases and J by 0 bases, with 9 bases between them. The CDR3 is made up of 13 amino acids. Germline V gives CDR1 MNHEY, CDR2 SVGAGI. For the CDR3, the DNA is TGTGCCAGCTCAGTATCTAGCACAGATACGCAGTATTTT. Translation: CASSVSSTDTQYF.

This chain connects TRBV6-5 to TRBJ1-5; perhaps TRBD1 as D (6 bases). Deletions cut 7 bases from V and 5 bases from J, with 18 bases between. The CDR3 has 15 residues. Looked up from germline, CDR1 is MNHEY and CDR2 is SVGAGI. This CDR3 is CASTLDSGIDQPQHF. The CDR3 DNA reads TGTGCCAGCACCTTGGACAGTGGGATCGATCAGCCCCAGCATTTT.

CDR3: CASKAGGVAETQYF. DNA of the CDR3: TGCGCCAGCAAGGCTGGCGGGGTGGCGGAGACCCAGTACTTC. The chain couples TRBV5-1 to TRBJ2-5; a possible D gene is TRBD2 (6 bases). The CDR3 has 14 amino acids. Germline CDR1 is SGHRS and CDR2 is YFSETQ. Between the trimmed V and J ends, which lost 6 bases and 5 bases, there was a span of 17 bases. Filled out from reference TRBV5-1 and TRBJ2-5, the complete variable domain reads KAGVTQTPRYLIKTRGQQVTLSCSPISGHRSVSWYQQTPGQGLQFLFEYFSETQRNKGNFPGRFSGRQFSNSRSEMNVSTLELGDSALYLCASKAGGVAETQYFGPGTRLLVL.

The table lists this clone with a count of one. This rearrangement joins TRBV7-3 to TRBJ2-7, with 14 bases aligning to TRBD2. J gave up 6 bases and V 5 bases, and 9 bases lay outside the gene matches. The germline gives CDR1 SGHTA, CDR2 FQGTGA. The length of the CDR3 is 16 residues. The CDR3 reads CASSLNPGTSGGEQYF. The CDR3 DNA follows: TGTGCCAGCAGCCTAAACCCGGGGACTAGCGGGGGCGAGCAGTACTTC.

The chain combines TRBV7-9 with TRBJ1-1; D not certain. Trimming pared 1 base from V and 0 bases from J, leaving 6 bases between. The CDR3 extends over 14 amino acids. Germline CDR1 reads SEHNR; CDR2 reads FQNEAQ (reference sequence). The CDR3 DNA sequence: TGTGCCAGCAGCTTAGTCGGTCTGAACACTGAAGCTTTCTTT. This sequence encodes CASSLVGLNTEAFF.

This chain joins TRBV5-5 and TRBJ1-4; 8 bases fit TRBD1. CDR1 is SGHKS, CDR2 YYEKEE, per germline (reference sequence). CDR3 size: 14 residues. J was trimmed by 5 bases and V by 6 bases; bases with no gene match: 6. The CDR3 region is CASTSGQENEKLFF. CDR3 bases: TGTGCCAGCACCTCGGGACAGGAAAATGAAAAACTGTTTTTT.

In this sample, this clone turned up once. The chain has TRBV4-1 and TRBJ2-5, with a weak D call TRBD1 (6 bases). The CDR3 sequence is 15 residues long. The V gene's germline CDR1 is MGHRA and CDR2 YSYEKL. Between the trimmed V and J ends, which lost 1 base and 5 bases, there was a span of 14 bases. This CDR3 is CASSQGVVGAETQYF. Here the CDR3 DNA reads TGCGCCAGCAGCCAAGGGGTAGTGGGGGCGGAGACCCAGTACTTC.

The chain carries TRBV10-1 and TRBJ2-1, with TRBD2 matching over 8 bases. Per germline, CDR1 WNHNN and CDR2 SYGVQD (reference sequence). CDR3 length: 15 residues. Trimming cost V 2 bases and J 5 bases; bases outside gene matches: 5. Written as DNA, the CDR3 is TGCGCCAGCAGTGAGCGGGGGGGCGACCACAATGAGCAGTTCTTC. It yields the protein CASSERGGDHNEQFF.

The chain uses TRBV7-2 and TRBJ1-4, with TRBD1 identical over 10 bases. The V gene's germline CDR1 is SGHTA and CDR2 FQGNSA. V lost 5 bases, J lost 7 bases, and 7 bases stayed unmatched. The CDR3 runs 15 residues. CDR3 bases: TGTGCCAGCAGCATGGGACAGGGGTTGAGTGAAAAACTGTTTTTT. It encodes CASSMGQGLSEKLFF.

The chain carries TRBV5-4 and TRBJ2-1; 10 bases are a match to TRBD1. Losses at the gene ends were 6 bases for V and 9 bases for J; bases not matched to a gene: 9. Germline loops: CDR1 SGHNT, CDR2 YYREEE (reference sequence). The CDR3 runs to 14 residues. CDR3 protein: CASTRQGASGEQFF. In nucleotides, the CDR3 is TGTGCCAGCACCCGACAGGGGGCGTCCGGTGAGCAGTTCTTC.

This chain uses TRBV27 with TRBJ2-1; maybe TRBD2 (5 bases). The germline V and J ends were trimmed by 6 bases and 0 bases, with 12 bases remaining between them. This CDR3 region has 15 residues. The germline V gene has CDR1 MNHEY and CDR2 SMNVEV (reference sequence). This CDR3 is CASRTLGSSYNEQFF. Here the CDR3 DNA reads TGTGCCAGCAGGACCCTAGGGAGCTCCTACAATGAGCAGTTCTTC.

This chain uses TRBV6-5 with TRBJ1-1; D gene uncertain. The V gene lost 2 bases and the J gene lost 0 bases, with 7 bases spanning the gap. The CDR3 has 14 residues. Germline CDR1 and CDR2: MNHEY and SVGAGI. The CDR3 DNA reads TGTGCCAGCAGTTACGGTACGGTGAACACTGAAGCTTTCTTT. This translates into CASSYGTVNTEAFF.

The CDR3 region is CASSFSRGIPYEQYF. The DNA of the CDR3 is TGTGCCAGCAGCTTTAGTCGGGGGATTCCGTACGAGCAGTACTTC. This chain connects TRBV11-1 to TRBJ2-7; TRBD2 is a possible D gene (6 bases). V was cut by 3 bases and J by 4 bases, with 16 bases left in between. Germline-derived CDR1 and CDR2 are SGHAT and FQDESV (reference sequence). CDR3 size: 15 residues.